Below are 16 T cell receptor beta chains sequenced from a single sample in a study of cytomegalovirus exposure and HLA in healthy donors. Use of 60 Vbeta and 13 Jbeta primers characterized the PCR. Method: immunoSEQ multiplex PCR; TCRdb's copy keeps in-frame clones and lacks some. Of approximately 100,000 clones in the sample, more than 60% were seen once. What was sequenced was PBMCs. These receptors were taken from a female donor in good health and CMV-seropositive.

V gene TRBV2 combines with J gene TRBJ2-1; the match to TRBD2 covers 13 bases. The CDR3 has 14 residues. CDR1 is SNHLY and CDR2 is FYNNEI in the germline V gene. V dropped 7 bases and J dropped 5; count of bases not matched to a gene: 2. CDR3 sequence reads: CASTLAGGDNEQFF. The DNA of the CDR3 is TGTGCCAGCACACTAGCGGGAGGGGACAATGAGCAGTTCTTC.

V usage is TRBV10-3 and J usage is TRBJ1-3, with D maybe TRBD1 (6 bases). V shed 10 bases and J shed 0 bases, with 16 bases lying between them. The V gene's germline CDR1 is ENHRY and CDR2 SYGVKD. There are 15 residues in the CDR3. The CDR3 reads CATALTGLSGNTIYF. The CDR3 DNA sequence: TGTGCCACCGCATTGACAGGCCTCTCTGGAAACACCATATATTTT.

This clone was recorded a few times. The V call is TRBV19, the J call TRBJ1-3; 7 nucleotides line up with TRBD1. Germline loops: CDR1 LNHDA, CDR2 SQIVND (reference sequence). The CDR3 totals 14 residues. The trim removed 1 base at V and 3 bases at J, leaving 0 bases unmatched. The CDR3 spells CASSIGQGGNTIYF. The CDR3 coding sequence is TGTGCCAGTAGTATAGGACAGGGTGGAAACACCATATATTTT.

V gene TRBV4-2 combines with J gene TRBJ1-4, with 10 bases that match TRBD1. Germline CDR1 is LGHNA and CDR2 is YNFKEQ. CDR3 length equals 15 residues. Trimming took 1 base from V and 8 from J; bases not matched to a gene: 4. Here the CDR3 DNA reads TGTGCCAGCAGCCAAGGGACAGGGGGGAGAGAAAAACTGTTTTTT. Amino acids: CASSQGTGGREKLFF.

This clone was seen just once. The V and J genes are TRBV10-3 and TRBJ1-1; D gene uncertain. The CDR3 contains 14 residues. CDR1 and CDR2 (germline): ENHRY, SYGVKD. V was pared by 7 bases and J by 0 bases, with 12 bases between. CDR3 region: CAIMSGGLNTEAFF. Written as DNA, the CDR3 is TGTGCCATCATGTCGGGAGGGTTGAACACTGAAGCTTTCTTT.

There are a few counts of this clone. The chain has TRBV29-1 and TRBJ2-5; D perhaps matches TRBD2 (5 bases). V lost 6 bases and J lost 5, with 13 bases in between. CDR1 is SQVTM and CDR2 is ANQGSEA in the germline V gene. This CDR3 is 12 amino acids long. The CDR3 DNA sequence: TGCAGCGTCGATTCGGGGATGGAGACCCAGTACTTC. It yields the protein CSVDSGMETQYF.

The CDR3 loop reads CASSSAGGARSEKLFF. The CDR3 DNA is TGTGCCAGCAGCTCGGCGGGGGGGGCGCGCAGTGAAAAACTGTTTTTT. V and J are TRBV5-4 and TRBJ1-4, with D maybe TRBD1 (6 bases). Germline CDR1 is SGHNT and CDR2 is YYREEE (reference sequence). Between the trimmed V and J ends, which lost 3 bases and 7 bases, there was a span of 19 bases. There are 16 residues in the CDR3. Looking up the rest from reference TRBV5-4 and TRBJ1-4 gives the full variable domain: ETGVTQSPTHLIKTRGQQVTLRCSSQSGHNTVSWYQQALGQGPQFIFQYYREEENGRGNFPPRFSGLQFPNYSSELNVNALELDDSALYLCASSSAGGARSEKLFFGSGTQLSVL.

The chain links TRBV4-2 to TRBJ1-3; no reliable D call. Trimming left V 0 bases short and J 2 bases short, with 8 bases between. This CDR3 is 15 amino acids long. Germline loops: CDR1 LGHNA, CDR2 YNFKEQ. The CDR3 nucleotides are TGTGCCAGCAGCCAAGATGGCATGGCTGGAAACACCATATATTTT. Amino acid sequence: CASSQDGMAGNTIYF.

V usage is TRBV15 and J usage is TRBJ1-5; possible D gene TRBD1, 6 bases. Per germline, CDR1 LNHNV and CDR2 YYDKDF (reference sequence). Between the trimmed V and J ends, which lost 5 bases and 0 bases, there was a span of 11 bases. This CDR3 contains 15 residues. The CDR3 DNA sequence: TGTGCCACCAGCCGGACAGCAAATAGCAATCAGCCCCAGCATTTT. It encodes CATSRTANSNQPQHF.

The gene calls are TRBV28 and TRBJ2-1; 16 nucleotides line up with TRBD2. This CDR3 has 19 amino acids. Losses at the gene ends were 5 bases for V and 0 bases for J; bases not matched to a gene: 7. Germline CDR1 is MDHEN and CDR2 is SYDVKM. The DNA of the CDR3 is TGTGCCAGCAGTGACCCGGGACTAGCGGGAGGGAGCTCCTACAATGAGCAGTTCTTC. It specifies CASSDPGLAGGSSYNEQFF.

The gene calls are TRBV28 and TRBJ2-7; D is possibly TRBD1 (5 bases). This CDR3 is 12 amino acids long. Germline lookup yields CDR1 MDHEN and CDR2 SYDVKM. V was trimmed by 3 bases and J by 4 bases, leaving 7 bases between them. The CDR3 region is CASSFPGYEQYF. CDR3 bases: TGTGCCAGCAGTTTCCCAGGGTACGAGCAGTACTTC.

This clone was seen a single time. This chain links TRBV18 with TRBJ2-7; D may be TRBD1 (6 bases). Germline V gene sequence: CDR1 KGHSH, CDR2 LQKENI. The CDR3 consists of 15 residues. With 2 bases removed from V and 3 bases from J, the gap between germline ends came to 14 bases. The CDR3 nucleotides read TGTGCCAGCTCACCAGGGGGACAAGTACTCTACGAGCAGTACTTC. Translated: CASSPGGQVLYEQYF.

This rearrangement joins TRBV4-2 to TRBJ2-5, with D possibly TRBD2 on 5 matching bases. V was shortened by 1 base and J by 5 bases, with 14 bases between the two germline ends. Germline V CDR1 and CDR2: LGHNA, YNFKEQ. This CDR3 has 15 residues. DNA for the CDR3: TGTGCCAGCAGCCAAGCACCGGGGAGTTGGGAGACCCAGTACTTC. Amino acid sequence: CASSQAPGSWETQYF.

The gene calls are TRBV27 and TRBJ2-3, with a weak D call TRBD2 (6 bases). The CDR3 loop spans 14 amino acids. The germline gives CDR1 MNHEY, CDR2 SMNVEV (reference sequence). With 6 bases removed from V and 4 bases from J, the gap between germline ends came to 14 bases. DNA for the CDR3: TGTGCCAGCAGGATAGCGGAGGTGGCAGATACGCAGTATTTT. Its protein is CASRIAEVADTQYF.

The count of this clone is one. The chain has TRBV19 and TRBJ1-2, with D perhaps TRBD1 (5 bases). The CDR3 is 15 residues long. Germline V gene data show CDR1 as LNHDA and CDR2 as SQIVND (reference sequence). The ends were cut back, 9 bases at V and 4 bases at J, with 21 bases in the middle. The CDR3 sequence is CASQDSPKARYGYTF. The CDR3 region has the DNA TGTGCCAGCCAAGACAGCCCAAAGGCGCGCTATGGCTACACCTTC.

The rearrangement joins TRBV15 to TRBJ2-2; 8 bases map to TRBD2. V dropped 0 bases and J dropped 4; count of bases not matched to a gene: 13. The germline CDR1 and CDR2 sequences are LNHNV and YYDKDF (reference sequence). There are 19 residues in the CDR3. CDR3 bases: TGTGCCACCAGCAGAGAACCCGGGACTAGTGAAGGTCGCACCGGGGAGCTGTTTTTT. Its translation: CATSREPGTSEGRTGELFF.